A single sample is the source of the 22 T cell receptor beta chains below, sequenced in a study of blood T cell repertoires in COVID-19. Assay used: immunoSEQ multiplex PCR; TCRdb lists only in-frame clones, some missing. This table holds 200,000 to 250,000 clones, more than 70% found once. Sequencing used PBMCs or T cells enriched from blood (not recorded which). All receptors come from a middle-aged woman with acute COVID-19.

This chain uses TRBV21-1 with TRBJ2-7; TRBD2, as called in the table, went unchecked against the DNA. TRBV21-1 is reported as a pseudogene. The CDR3 sequence is 16 residues long. CDR3 in amino acids: CASSKALAGSSYEQYF. The CDR3 DNA sequence: TGTGCCAGCAGCAAAGCCCTAGCGGGCAGCTCCTACGAGCAGTACTTC.

In its sample, this clone was seen a few times. This chain uses TRBV19 with TRBJ2-5, with a tentative D call TRBD1 (6 bases). V was trimmed by 6 bases and J by 2 bases, leaving 10 bases between them. Germline V lookup: CDR1 LNHDA, CDR2 SQIVND (reference sequence). The CDR3 is 13 amino acids. The CDR3 reads CASRLQGQETQYF. CDR3 coding DNA: TGTGCCAGTAGATTACAGGGTCAAGAGACCCAGTACTTC.

This clone occurred once. The chain employs TRBV7-2 and TRBJ2-1; maybe TRBD2 (6 bases). V dropped 6 bases and J dropped 0 bases, with 12 bases sitting between them. CDR1 and CDR2 (germline): SGHTA, FQGNSA. The CDR3 loop spans 15 amino acids. The CDR3 reads CASRPSARSYNEQFF. The CDR3 region has the DNA TGTGCCAGCAGACCTAGCGCCCGCTCCTACAATGAGCAGTTCTTC.

The chain employs TRBV11-2 and TRBJ2-3; D gene unclear. This CDR3 region has 15 residues. With 3 bases removed from V and 1 base from J, the gap between germline ends came to 11 bases. Germline values: CDR1 SGHAT, CDR2 FQNNGV. CDR3 amino acids: CASSLSDARTDTQYF. CDR3 bases: TGTGCCAGCAGCTTGTCAGATGCCCGCACAGATACGCAGTATTTT.

This chain connects TRBV5-1 to TRBJ2-3; D might be TRBD2 (6 bases). The CDR3 contains 11 residues. Trimming took off 7 bases at V and 4 bases at J, with 7 bases between the two ends. CDR1 SGHRS and CDR2 YFSETQ come from the germline V gene. Here the CDR3 reads CASRLADTQYF. CDR3 bases: TGCGCCAGCCGACTAGCAGATACGCAGTATTTT. Combining the CDR3 with reference TRBV5-1 and TRBJ2-3 gives the whole variable domain KAGVTQTPRYLIKTRGQQVTLSCSPISGHRSVSWYQQTPGQGLQFLFEYFSETQRNKGNFPGRFSGRQFSNSRSEMNVSTLELGDSALYLCASRLADTQYFGPGTRLTVL.

V usage is TRBV30 and J usage is TRBJ1-2, with D perhaps matching TRBD1 (5 bases). Germline V lookup: CDR1 GTSNPN, CDR2 SVGIG (reference sequence). V shed 2 bases and J shed 8 bases, with 12 bases lying between them. This CDR3 spans 12 amino acids. CDR3 in DNA: TGTGCCTGGAGTAATGGGGCCGCGGGCTACACCTTC. It encodes CAWSNGAAGYTF.

The chain recombines TRBV2 with TRBJ1-5; maybe TRBD1 (6 bases). Germline V CDR1 and CDR2: SNHLY, FYNNEI. V lost 11 bases and J 9 bases, leaving 14 bases between the germline ends. This CDR3 comprises 11 residues. The CDR3 loop reads CALGEGGPQHF. As DNA, the CDR3 is TGTGCCCTCGGGGAAGGGGGGCCCCAGCATTTT.

The rearrangement joins TRBV5-8 to TRBJ2-3; D may be TRBD2 (6 bases). Per the germline V gene, CDR1 is SGHTS and CDR2 is YDEGEE. The ends were cut back, 4 bases at V and 2 bases at J, with 20 bases in the middle. CDR3 length equals 17 residues. The CDR3 spells CASSDLGDSRYTDTQYF. In DNA form, the CDR3 reads TGTGCCAGCAGCGACTTAGGGGACTCCCGGTACACAGATACGCAGTATTTT.

This clone was seen more than once but under ten times. V gene TRBV6-1 combines with J gene TRBJ2-7; TRBD1 is a possible D gene (6 bases). The CDR3 has 15 amino acids. CDR1 is MNHNS and CDR2 is SASEGT in the germline V gene. The V end lost 2 bases, the J end lost 3 bases, and 14 bases lay between the germline ends. CDR3 amino acids: CASSETQGLRYEQYF. In nucleotides, the CDR3 is TGTGCCAGCAGTGAAACCCAGGGGCTTCGCTACGAGCAGTACTTC.

The table lists this clone with a count of one. The chain employs TRBV19 and TRBJ1-5; a weak D match, TRBD1 (6 bases). Per germline, CDR1 LNHDA and CDR2 SQIVND (reference sequence). Trimming took off 8 bases at V and 2 bases at J, with 16 bases between the two ends. This CDR3 has 15 amino acids. The CDR3: CASEGQRTGNQPQHF. The CDR3 DNA sequence: TGTGCCAGTGAGGGACAACGAACGGGCAATCAGCCCCAGCATTTT.

This clone was detected once. The chain uses TRBV11-2 and TRBJ1-5; unclear D gene. CDR3 length equals 14 residues. V was pared by 0 bases and J by 5 bases, with 8 bases between. Per the germline V gene, CDR1 is SGHAT and CDR2 is FQNNGV. This chain's CDR3 is CASSLERTDQPQHF. The CDR3 bases are TGTGCCAGCAGCTTAGAACGCACTGATCAGCCCCAGCATTTT.

The chain employs TRBV9 and TRBJ2-2, with 8 bases that match TRBD2. This CDR3 has 15 residues. J was trimmed by 2 bases and V by 0 bases; bases with no gene match: 0. Germline V lookup: CDR1 SGDLS, CDR2 YYNGEE. The CDR3: CASSVGTSNTGELFF. The DNA of the CDR3 is TGTGCCAGCAGCGTAGGGACTAGCAACACCGGGGAGCTGTTTTTT.

The chain has TRBV19 and TRBJ1-5; D is perhaps TRBD1 (5 bases). V was pared by 5 bases and J by 2 bases, with 10 bases between. Germline-derived CDR1 and CDR2 are LNHDA and SQIVND (reference sequence). This CDR3 is 14 amino acids long. CDR3 sequence (DNA): TGTGCCAGTAGTTTACAGGATCGCAATCAGCCCCAGCATTTT. The encoded protein is CASSLQDRNQPQHF.

This chain uses TRBV30 with TRBJ2-5; TRBD1 is a possible D gene (7 bases). Germline loops: CDR1 GTSNPN, CDR2 SVGIG (reference sequence). The CDR3 is made up of 14 amino acids. Trimming removed 3 bases from V and 5 bases from J, with 16 bases in between. CDR3 amino acids: CAWSPTGDWETQYF. CDR3 nucleotides: TGTGCCTGGAGCCCCACAGGGGACTGGGAGACCCAGTACTTC. Variable domain in full (rest from reference TRBV30 and TRBJ2-5): SQTIHQWPATLVQPVGSPLSLECTVEGTSNPNLYWYRQAAGRGLQLLFYSVGIGQISSEVPQNLSASRPQDRQFILSSKKLLLSDSGFYLCAWSPTGDWETQYFGPGTRLLVL.

This clone is a singleton in its sample. V usage is TRBV9 and J usage is TRBJ2-5; possibly TRBD2 for D (5 bases). The V and J ends lost 0 bases and 5 bases respectively, with 11 bases between them. Germline V gene data show CDR1 as SGDLS and CDR2 as YYNGEE. The CDR3 sequence is 14 residues long. CDR3 nucleotide sequence: TGTGCCAGCAGCGTAGGGGGAGTGTGGGAGACCCAGTACTTC. Protein product: CASSVGGVWETQYF.

Worth noting for this clone: This specimen includes other DNA sequences encoding the same CDR3. The V gene is TRBV18, the J gene TRBJ2-2; 7 bases map to TRBD1. In germline, CDR1 is KGHSH, CDR2 LQKENI. V shed 1 base, J shed 2 bases, and the junction held 1 base outside the gene matches. The CDR3 has 15 amino acids. CDR3 sequence: CASSPRQGNTGELFF. The CDR3 nucleotides are TGTGCCAGCTCACCACGACAGGGAAACACCGGGGAGCTGTTTTTT. The full variable domain, its missing parts supplied by reference TRBV18 and TRBJ2-2, is NAGVMQNPRHLVRRRGQEARLRCSPMKGHSHVYWYRQLPEEGLKFMVYLQKENIIDESGMPKERFSAEFPKEGPSILRIQQVVRGDSAAYFCASSPRQGNTGELFFGEGSRLTVL.

The chain links TRBV9 to TRBJ1-2; 9 bases match TRBD1. V lost 4 bases to trimming and J lost 2 bases; unmatched junction nucleotides: 9. The germline CDR1 and CDR2 sequences are SGDLS and YYNGEE. The CDR3 length is 16 residues. The CDR3 here is CASSRGQGYANYGYTF. CDR3 sequence (DNA): TGTGCCAGCAGCCGGGGACAGGGTTATGCCAACTATGGCTACACCTTC.

This sequence joins TRBV7-2 and TRBJ2-4, with D unresolved. Germline V gene sequence: CDR1 SGHTA, CDR2 FQGNSA. V was shortened by 5 bases and J by 1 base, with 18 bases between the two germline ends. The CDR3 runs to 17 residues. CDR3 loop: CASSPLVGRSAKNIQYF. CDR3 bases: TGTGCCAGCAGCCCTCTAGTCGGAAGGAGTGCCAAAAACATTCAGTACTTC.

J is TRBJ1-4 and V is TRBV6-5, with TRBD1 identical over 8 bases. The CDR3 has 14 amino acids. V shed 5 bases and J 8 bases; nucleotides not matched to a gene: 7. Germline CDR1 MNHEY, CDR2 SVGAGI. The CDR3 loop reads CASSRGQGGEKLFF. CDR3 bases: TGTGCCAGCAGTCGTGGACAGGGAGGGGAAAAACTGTTTTTT.

V is TRBV29-1 and J is TRBJ2-7; 10 positions agree with TRBD1. CDR1 is SQVTM and CDR2 is ANQGSEA in the germline V gene. This CDR3 comprises 14 residues. The ends lost 5 bases at V and 0 bases at J; junction bases unmatched: 4. Here the CDR3 DNA reads TGCAGCGTTATCCGGGACAGGGGCTCCTACGAGCAGTACTTC. It encodes CSVIRDRGSYEQYF.

The V and J genes are TRBV12-3 or TRBV12-4 and TRBJ1-1, with 8 bases identical to TRBD1. CDR3 length equals 13 residues. V gave up 3 bases and J gave up 5 bases; unmatched junction bases: 2. CDR3 residues: CASSFGQGTEAFF. The CDR3 DNA reads as TGTGCCAGCAGTTTCGGACAGGGTACTGAAGCTTTCTTT.

This chain links TRBV27 with TRBJ1-2; D is possibly TRBD1 (5 bases). The CDR3 spans 13 residues. From germline, CDR1 is MNHEY and CDR2 SMNVEV (reference sequence). Trimming removed 2 bases from V and 7 bases from J, with 11 bases in between. DNA of the CDR3: TGTGCCAGCAGTTTAAGGGCGGGGGTTGGCTACACCTTC. Translation: CASSLRAGVGYTF.